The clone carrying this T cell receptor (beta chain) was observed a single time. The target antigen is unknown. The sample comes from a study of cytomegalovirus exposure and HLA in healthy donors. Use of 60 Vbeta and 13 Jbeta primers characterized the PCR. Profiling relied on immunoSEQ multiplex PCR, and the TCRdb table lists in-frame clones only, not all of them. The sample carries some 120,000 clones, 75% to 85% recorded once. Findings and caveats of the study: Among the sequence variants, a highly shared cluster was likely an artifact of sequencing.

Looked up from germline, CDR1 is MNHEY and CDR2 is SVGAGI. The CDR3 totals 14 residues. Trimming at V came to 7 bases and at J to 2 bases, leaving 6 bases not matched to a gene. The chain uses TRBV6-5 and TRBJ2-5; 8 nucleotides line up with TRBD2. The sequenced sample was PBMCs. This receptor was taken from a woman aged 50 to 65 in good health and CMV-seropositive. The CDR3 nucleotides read TGTGCCAGCAACCCGACTAGCGCACAAGAGACCCAGTACTTC. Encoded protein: CASNPTSAQETQYF.